This T cell receptor (beta chain) was sequenced for a study of T-cell reconstitution after alpha-beta-depleted transplantation in children. For TCRbeta, the library was prepared with unique molecular identifiers. TCRdb independently ran MiXCR on the PCR reads; one entry per CDR3 protein. This table has roughly 610,000 distinct CDR3 sequences, over 9.5% appearing once. A few counts support this clonotype. The CDR3 length is 15 residues. CDR1 is MGHDK, CDR2 SYGVNS, per germline. V lost 3 bases, J lost 5 bases, and 11 bases lay in between. The chain links TRBV25-1 to TRBJ1-6; D perhaps matches TRBD1 (6 bases). The TCR originated in a human donor who donated a stem cell graft to a child with acute myeloid leukemia. The input for sequencing was PBMCs from the stem cell graft donor, taken from the stem cell graft. CDR3 residues: CASSDRGYNNSPLHF. The CDR3, as DNA: TGTGCCAGCAGTGACAGGGGATACAATAATTCACCCCTCCACTTT.